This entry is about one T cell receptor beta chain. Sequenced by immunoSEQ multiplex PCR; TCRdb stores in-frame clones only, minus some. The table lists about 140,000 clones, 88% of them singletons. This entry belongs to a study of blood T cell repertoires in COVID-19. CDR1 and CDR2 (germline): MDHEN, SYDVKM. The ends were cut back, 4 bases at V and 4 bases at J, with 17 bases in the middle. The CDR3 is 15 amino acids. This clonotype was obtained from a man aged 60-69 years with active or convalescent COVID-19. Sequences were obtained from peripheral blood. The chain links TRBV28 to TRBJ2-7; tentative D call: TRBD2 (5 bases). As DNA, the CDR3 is TGTGCCAGCAGTTCCACGGGGAGTAGGTTATACGAGCAGTACTTC. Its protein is CASSSTGSRLYEQYF.